These 26 T cell receptor beta chains share one sample of origin, sequenced in a study of T-cell reconstitution after alpha-beta-depleted transplantation in children. Preparation of the TCRbeta library was carried out with unique molecular identifiers. From the PCR reads, TCRdb called clonotypes with MiXCR, one entry per CDR3 protein. Here the sample spans some 240,000 distinct CDR3 sequences, more than 10% being singletons. The sample consisted of PBMCs from the stem cell graft donor, taken from the stem cell graft. The receptors stem from a human donor who donated a stem cell graft to a child with acute lymphoblastic leukemia.

There are many counts of this clonotype. The chain uses TRBV6-1 and TRBJ2-7, with D tentatively TRBD1 (6 bases). Germline assignment: CDR1 MNHNS and CDR2 SASEGT. This CDR3 comprises 15 residues. Trimming left V 5 bases short and J 3 bases short, with 17 bases between. CDR3 residues: CASSSTGTRNYEQYF. The DNA of the CDR3 is TGTGCCAGCAGTAGTACCGGGACACGGAACTACGAGCAGTACTTC.

This clonotype showed up many times. V and J are TRBV12-3 or TRBV12-4 and TRBJ2-7, with 7 bases identical to TRBD2. This CDR3 spans 13 amino acids. Trimming cost V 8 bases and J 0 bases; bases outside gene matches: 4. The CDR3 DNA is TGTGCCAGCGGGGACTATAGCTCCTACGAGCAGTACTTC. Amino acid sequence: CASGDYSSYEQYF.

This clonotype was counted many times. This chain joins TRBV10-3 and TRBJ2-6; D is undetermined. Germline V gene lookup returns CDR1 ENHRY and CDR2 SYGVKD. The CDR3 loop spans 14 amino acids. V shed 1 base and J shed 0 bases, with 1 base lying between them. The CDR3 spells CAISEYSGANVLTF. The CDR3 coding sequence is TGTGCCATCAGTGAGTACTCTGGGGCCAACGTCCTGACTTTC.

This clonotype was observed at least ten times. The chain has TRBV7-9 and TRBJ2-6; the D is unclear. CDR3 length equals 15 residues. The V gene lost 1 base and the J gene lost 1 base, with 5 bases spanning the gap. Germline CDR1 and CDR2: SEHNR and FQNEAQ (reference sequence). CDR3 region: CASSLDGSGANVLTF. CDR3 nucleotides: TGTGCCAGCAGCTTAGATGGTTCTGGGGCCAACGTCCTGACTTTC.

This clonotype was seen a handful of times. The genes are TRBV20-1 and TRBJ2-1; 12 bases are shared with TRBD2. The germline V gene encodes CDR1 DFQATT and CDR2 SNEGSKA (reference sequence). The length of the CDR3 is 16 residues. V gave up 6 bases and J gave up 8 bases; unmatched junction bases: 14. CDR3 DNA: TGCAGTGCCCGGCGACTAGCGGGAGTGGGTCGGGATGAGCAGTTCTTC. Translated: CSARRLAGVGRDEQFF.

In this sample, this clonotype turned up many times. The V and J genes are TRBV6-1 and TRBJ2-5; TRBD2 agrees at 10 bases. The length of the CDR3 is 16 residues. V shed 5 bases, J shed 5 bases, and the junction held 11 bases outside the gene matches. In germline, CDR1 is MNHNS, CDR2 SASEGT. The chain's CDR3 is CASSPGLAPSIETQYF. CDR3 sequence (DNA): TGTGCCAGCAGTCCGGGACTAGCGCCGTCAATCGAGACCCAGTACTTC.

In its sample, this clonotype was seen many times. The rearrangement uses TRBV20-1 and TRBJ1-3; weak D call: TRBD1 (5 bases). The length of the CDR3 is 14 residues. With 1 base removed from V and 4 bases from J, the gap between germline ends came to 11 bases. Germline lookup yields CDR1 DFQATT and CDR2 SNEGSKA (reference sequence). The CDR3 DNA follows: TGCAGTGCTAGAGCCACCCAGGGAGGAAACACCATATATTTT. Translated: CSARATQGGNTIYF.

This clonotype was detected ten times or more. The rearrangement links TRBV14 to TRBJ1-1; TRBD1 is a possible D gene (6 bases). The CDR3 spans 14 residues. The V end was cut by 0 bases, the J end by 9 bases, with 14 bases between. The germline V gene encodes CDR1 SGHDN and CDR2 FVKESK. CDR3 sequence: CASSQELGATKAFF. CDR3 bases: TGTGCCAGCAGCCAAGAGTTGGGGGCCACCAAAGCTTTCTTT.

The chain joins TRBV2 to TRBJ2-1; a possible D gene is TRBD2 (6 bases). The CDR3 spans 13 residues. The germline V gene has CDR1 SNHLY and CDR2 FYNNEI. Trimming pared 7 bases from V and 7 bases from J, leaving 14 bases between. CDR3 DNA: TGTGCCAGCACCAGGGACTTGAGAAATGAGCAGTTCTTC. Encoded protein: CASTRDLRNEQFF. Full variable domain (outside the CDR3, taken from reference TRBV2 and TRBJ2-1): EPEVTQTPSHQVTQMGQEVILRCVPISNHLYFYWYRQILGQKVEFLVSFYNNEISEKSEIFDDQFSVERPDGSNFTLKIRSTKLEDSAMYFCASTRDLRNEQFFGPGTRLTVL.

The chain links TRBV13 to TRBJ1-1, with 8 nucleotides matching TRBD1. The V segment lost 7 bases and the J segment 4 bases; nucleotides outside the gene matches: 11. The germline CDR1 and CDR2 sequences are PRHDT and FYEKMQ (reference sequence). The CDR3 extends over 15 amino acids. The CDR3 loop is CASILETGEVTEAFF. CDR3 nucleotides: TGTGCCAGCATCCTAGAGACAGGGGAAGTCACTGAAGCTTTCTTT.

This clonotype was seen many times. This rearrangement joins TRBV20-1 to TRBJ1-1; unclear D gene. Germline V gives CDR1 DFQATT, CDR2 SNEGSKA (reference sequence). The CDR3 runs to 13 residues. V lost 6 bases and J lost 0, with 11 bases in between. CDR3 region: CSAVTPMNTEAFF. In DNA, the CDR3 is TGCAGTGCCGTGACCCCTATGAACACTGAAGCTTTCTTT.

The sample holds many counts of this clonotype. The chain links TRBV7-8 to TRBJ2-1; D remains unclear. The ends were cut back, 4 bases at V and 4 bases at J, with 8 bases in the middle. CDR1 and CDR2 from the germline V gene are SGHVS and FQNEAQ. The CDR3 sequence is 13 residues long. CDR3 sequence reads: CASSWAQYNEQFF. The CDR3 nucleotides read TGTGCCAGCAGCTGGGCCCAATACAATGAGCAGTTCTTC.

In regard to this clonotype: With a much larger clone just one base away, this may be a read error. V gene TRBV6-5 combines with J gene TRBJ2-5; possibly TRBD2 for D (5 bases). Looked up from germline, CDR1 is MNHEY and CDR2 is SVGAGI. The CDR3 is 13 residues long. V gave up 3 bases and J gave up 5 bases, with 10 bases separating them. CDR3 protein: CASSYVGDETQYF. Written as DNA, the CDR3 is TGTGCCAGCAGTTATGTGGGAGACGAGACCCAGTACTTC.

At least ten counts were recorded for this clonotype. V usage is TRBV3-1 and J usage is TRBJ2-6, with D maybe TRBD1 (6 bases). Looked up from germline, CDR1 is LGHDT and CDR2 is YNNKEL (reference sequence). The length of the CDR3 is 16 residues. Trimming removed 4 bases at V and 2 bases at J, with 12 bases between. The DNA of the CDR3 is TGTGCCAGCAGCCGGAACAGGGATACTGGGGCCAACGTCCTGACTTTC. It codes for CASSRNRDTGANVLTF.

The chain joins TRBV6-4 to TRBJ1-4; unclear D gene. This CDR3 comprises 14 residues. Germline CDR1 MRHNA, CDR2 SNTAGT. Trimming took off 7 bases at V and 7 bases at J, with 16 bases between the two ends. In DNA, the CDR3 is TGTGCCAGCATCCACGAGGGCGCGTGTGAAAAACTGTTTTTT. It yields the protein CASIHEGACEKLFF.

Concerning this clonotype: A much larger clone differs by one base, so this may be a read error. This chain's CDR3 is CDSLVRNTDTQYF. The CDR3 DNA sequence: TGTGACAGTCTGGTCAGAAACACAGATACGCAGTATTTT. V usage is TRBV28 and J usage is TRBJ2-3; D uncertain. Germline V lookup: CDR1 MDHEN, CDR2 SYDVKM. The CDR3 runs 13 residues.

A word on this clonotype: Given a much more abundant clone one base away, this may be a read error. J is TRBJ2-7 and V is TRBV20-1, with TRBD1 identical over 9 bases. Germline V gene data show CDR1 as DFQATT and CDR2 as SNEGSKA (reference sequence). The CDR3 sequence is 13 residues long. Here the CDR3 reads CSAQGAMAYDQYF. As DNA, the CDR3 is TGCAGTGCACAGGGGGCTATGGCGTACGACCAGTACTTC.

About this clonotype itself: It differs at one base from a far larger clone, so likely a read error. The chain joins TRBV4-2 to TRBJ2-2; D gene uncertain. Germline lookup yields CDR1 LGHNA and CDR2 YNFKEQ. The length of the CDR3 is 13 residues. The V end lost 4 bases, the J end lost 1 base, and 4 bases lay between the germline ends. The CDR3 DNA follows: TGTGCCAGCAGCCCCGGGAACACCGGGGAGCTGTTTTTT. This codes for CASSPGNTGELFF.

This clonotype was counted many times. The V and J genes are TRBV14 and TRBJ2-1, with D perhaps given as TRBD1 or TRBD2 (5 bases each). Trimming cost V 5 bases and J 2 bases, with 7 bases left between them. This CDR3 comprises 13 residues. From germline, CDR1 is SGHDN and CDR2 FVKESK. CDR3 sequence (DNA): TGTGCCAGCAGCTGGGGGACCTACAATGAGCAGTTCTTC. This codes for CASSWGTYNEQFF.

This clonotype showed up many times. J is TRBJ1-2 and V is TRBV10-3, with 10 nucleotides matching TRBD1. The V gene's germline CDR1 is ENHRY and CDR2 SYGVKD. The V segment lost 8 bases and the J segment 8 bases; nucleotides outside the gene matches: 8. The CDR3 runs 13 residues. This chain's CDR3 is CAIAPGQGSGYTF. The CDR3 region has the DNA TGTGCCATCGCCCCGGGACAGGGGAGCGGCTACACCTTC.

This clonotype was counted at least ten times. The J gene is TRBJ1-2, the V gene TRBV5-1; possibly TRBD1 for D (5 bases). The V end was cut by 5 bases, the J end by 5 bases, with 10 bases between. This CDR3 is 12 amino acids long. The germline V gene has CDR1 SGHRS and CDR2 YFSETQ. This CDR3 reads CASSGTAYGYTF. Written as DNA, the CDR3 is TGCGCCAGCAGTGGGACCGCGTATGGCTACACCTTC.

The rearrangement uses TRBV9 and TRBJ2-1; 13 positions agree with TRBD2. Unmatched junction bases numbered 6, after V lost 5 bases and J lost 7 bases. The germline V gene has CDR1 SGDLS and CDR2 YYNGEE. This CDR3 contains 15 residues. CDR3 bases: TGTGCCAGCAGTTCATGGACTAGCGGGAGAAATGAGCAGTTCTTC. The encoded protein is CASSSWTSGRNEQFF.

This clonotype showed up many times. CDR3 amino acids: CSADGTGGPNYGYTF. The DNA of the CDR3 is TGCAGTGCTGACGGGACAGGGGGACCTAACTATGGCTACACCTTC. This sequence joins TRBV20-1 and TRBJ1-2, with 11 bases that match TRBD1. CDR3 size: 15 residues. The germline V gene has CDR1 DFQATT and CDR2 SNEGSKA (reference sequence). V lost 5 bases to trimming and J lost 0 bases; unmatched junction nucleotides: 5.

This clonotype occurred many times. CDR3 nucleotide sequence: TGTGCCAGCAGTGAAAGCGTCTCCTATAATTCACCCCTCCACTTT. Translating gives CASSESVSYNSPLHF. J is TRBJ1-6 and V is TRBV6-4; no clear D gene. The CDR3 is made up of 15 amino acids. V lost 3 bases to trimming and J lost 0 bases, with 6 bases between them. In germline, CDR1 is MRHNA, CDR2 SNTAGT.

This clonotype was observed at least ten times. This sequence joins TRBV5-4 and TRBJ2-5, with TRBD2 identical over 10 bases. CDR1 and CDR2 from the germline V gene are SGHNT and YYREEE (reference sequence). This CDR3 is 15 amino acids long. V lost 4 bases, J lost 2 bases, and 5 bases stayed unmatched. DNA for the CDR3: TGTGCCAGCAGCCTACTAGCGGGGCCTCAAGAGACCCAGTACTTC. Its protein is CASSLLAGPQETQYF.

About this clonotype: A read error may be the cause here, since a much bigger clone is one base away. V and J are TRBV7-2 and TRBJ1-6; tentatively, D is TRBD1 (6 bases). This CDR3 has 15 amino acids. The V gene lost 7 bases and the J gene lost 7 bases, with 17 bases spanning the gap. Per germline, CDR1 SGHTA and CDR2 FQGNSA. CDR3 bases: TGTGCCAGCATCCAGCAGGGGACGGGGAATTCACCCCTCCACTTT. This encodes CASIQQGTGNSPLHF.